Detailed here is one T cell receptor (beta chain). The antigen is undetermined. The data originate from a study of vaccination and CD4 T cells after COVID-19. Study context: Everyone enrolled got two doses of BNT162b2 or mRNA-1273 vaccine. Whole-study results and caveats: Within the convalescent patients, spike mono-reactivity was found in 304 of 307 vaccine-specific clones.

As to treatment: roughly 11-day PBMC culture with coronavirus spike peptide pools or control peptides (ViraFEST assay). Following a culture period (less than eleven days), negative selection was used to isolate CD4+ T cells. The CDR3 runs to 15 residues. The V segment lost 3 bases and the J segment 7 bases; nucleotides outside the gene matches: 6. The V gene's germline CDR1 is MDHEN and CDR2 SYDVKM. Cultured CD4+ T-cell DNA underwent Oncomine TCR Beta short-read sequencing. Genomic DNA was isolated from CD4+ T cells that had been cultured. TCRdb re-analysed the PCR reads in MiXCR, keeping a single row per CDR3 protein. The table has over 10,000 distinct CDR3 sequences, just over 35% seen once.

The TCR comes from a human donor with COVID-19. The sequenced sample was cultured CD4+ T cells from blood. The chain employs TRBV28 and TRBJ2-2; 9 positions agree with TRBD1. CDR3 sequence: CASSFGTGQIGELFF. Here the CDR3 DNA reads TGTGCCAGCAGTTTTGGGACAGGGCAGATCGGGGAGCTGTTTTTT. Drawing the rest from reference TRBV28 and TRBJ2-2, the complete variable domain is DVKVTQSSRYLVKRTGEKVFLECVQDMDHENMFWYRQDPGLGLRLIYFSYDVKMKEKGDIPEGYSVSREKKERFSLILESASTNQTSMYLCASSFGTGQIGELFFGEGSRLTVL.